These T cell receptor beta chains were read from a single sample in a study of blood T cell repertoires in COVID-19. Profiled with immunoSEQ multiplex PCR; TCRdb holds only in-frame clones, not every one. The sample holds roughly 83,000 clones, about 82% seen once. The specimen sequenced was peripheral blood. The receptor set was obtained from a man aged 45-60 years with active COVID-19. The CDR3 runs from the conserved cysteine through the conserved F or W. D genes are given only for firm matches. Only some rows state a clone size, as once, few, many or a class for expanded clones.

D,J,V,size,length,CDR3,DNA
TRBD1,TRBJ2-2,TRBV5-1,-,16,CASSLGGQGDTGELFF,TGCGCCAGCAGCTTGGGGGGACAGGGAGACACCGGGGAGCTGTTTTTT
-,TRBJ1-1,TRBV30,-,14,CAWSGTGLHTEAFF,TGTGCCTGGAGTGGAACAGGGTTGCACACTGAAGCTTTCTTT
TRBD2,TRBJ2-7,TRBV7-2,-,15,CASSPRLAVSYEQYF,TGTGCCAGCAGCCCCCGACTAGCGGTAAGCTACGAGCAGTACTTC
-,TRBJ2-5,TRBV27,once,14,CASRRRGTQETQYF,TGTGCCAGCAGACGACGGGGGACTCAAGAGACCCAGTACTTC
TRBD1,TRBJ1-5,TRBV24-1,-,16,CATSEGGTGVNQPQHF,TGTGCCACCAGTGAGGGGGGGACAGGAGTCAATCAGCCCCAGCATTTT
-,TRBJ2-3,TRBV4-2,-,16,CASSNQRTLGTDTQYF,TGTGCCAGCAGCAACCAGCGGACCTTAGGCACAGATACGCAGTATTTT
TRBD1,TRBJ1-4,TRBV2,-,14,CASRGQQINEKLFF,TGTGCCAGCAGGGGACAGCAGATTAATGAAAAACTGTTTTTT
-,TRBJ2-5,TRBV6-5,-,14,CASDSAGSQETQYF,TGTGCCAGCGATTCGGCGGGCTCCCAAGAGACCCAGTACTTC
TRBD2,TRBJ2-2,TRBV7-3,-,14,CASSPSGNTGELFF,TGTGCCAGCAGCCCTAGCGGCAACACCGGGGAGCTGTTTTTT
TRBD1,TRBJ2-2,TRBV28,-,16,CASSLYRTGLNGELFF,TGTGCCAGCAGTTTGTATAGGACAGGGTTAAACGGGGAGCTGTTTTTT
-,TRBJ1-5,TRBV28,-,14,CASSLGHSNQPQHF,TGTGCCAGCAGCCTCGGTCATAGCAATCAGCCCCAGCATTTT
-,TRBJ1-1,TRBV27,-,14,CASSLIRAEGEAFF,TGTGCCAGCAGTTTAATTCGGGCGGAGGGTGAAGCTTTCTTT
-,TRBJ2-7,TRBV7-2,-,16,CASSLVAGTSSYEQYF,TGTGCCAGCAGCTTAGTTGCGGGTACAAGCTCCTACGAGCAGTACTTC
TRBD2,TRBJ2-1,TRBV5-4,once,17,CASSRGLSGGIFNEQFF,TGTGCCAGCAGCCGCGGTCTCAGCGGGGGAATTTTCAATGAGCAGTTCTTC
TRBD2,TRBJ2-3,TRBV7-2,-,16,CASSPQGTSGTDTQYF,TGTGCCAGCAGCCCCCAAGGGACTAGCGGGACAGATACGCAGTATTTT
TRBD1,TRBJ2-5,TRBV28,-,16,CASISPAGGKQETQYF,TGTGCCAGCATCTCCCCCGCAGGGGGAAAACAAGAGACCCAGTACTTC
TRBD1,TRBJ1-5,TRBV6-5,once,15,CASRYRGSSNQPQHF,TGTGCCAGCAGGTACAGGGGTTCGAGCAATCAGCCCCAGCATTTT
TRBD2,TRBJ2-2,TRBV30,-,16,CAWMGLAGANTGELFF,TGTGCCTGGATGGGACTAGCGGGCGCGAACACCGGGGAGCTGTTTTTT
-,TRBJ1-1,TRBV11-2,-,15,CASSFRTAMNTEAFF,TGTGCCAGCAGCTTTAGGACAGCCATGAACACTGAAGCTTTCTTT
-,TRBJ2-5,TRBV7-6,-,16,CASSRNRLGSKETQYF,TGTGCCAGCAGCAGGAACCGACTAGGATCAAAAGAGACCCAGTACTTC
TRBD1,TRBJ1-6,TRBV30,-,14,CAWDRGQPINPLHF,TGTGCCTGGGACAGGGGGCAACCCATCAACCCGCTCCACTTT
TRBD1,TRBJ2-5,TRBV19,-,13,CASRQGAGETQYF,TGTGCCAGTAGGCAGGGGGCTGGAGAGACCCAGTACTTC